The clone carrying this T cell receptor beta chain has a count of ten or more. This entry comes from a study of T cells after yellow fever vaccination. In TCRdb, the 5' RACE reads were re-called with MiXCR into one record per CDR3 protein. The sample shows over 250,000 distinct CDR3 sequences, approximately 4% of them seen only once. The material was PBMCs, obtained 5 days after the yellow fever booster vaccination. The receptor's source is a man between 18 and 35 years old who received the YFV17D yellow fever vaccine.

The CDR3: CASSTERGGRETQYF. CDR3 bases: TGTGCCAGCAGCACCGAAAGAGGGGGGAGAGAGACCCAGTACTTC. The gene calls are TRBV7-8 and TRBJ2-5; the D call may be TRBD1 or TRBD2 (6 bases each). The germline V gene has CDR1 SGHVS and CDR2 FQNEAQ. V was trimmed by 5 bases and J by 4 bases, leaving 17 bases between them. The CDR3 runs to 15 residues.